What follows are 9 T cell receptor beta chains derived from one specimen sequenced in a study of T cells in Graves' hyperthyroidism and ophthalmopathy. The investigators amplified TCR beta CDR3 regions from RNA transcripts. The primer set for the first-round RT-PCR of the TCR CDR3 was HTBI. TCRdb ran MiXCR on the multiplex PCR reads and lists one entry per CDR3 protein. The sample lists about 770,000 distinct CDR3 sequences, under 20% occurring once. The sequenced material came from blood. All receptors come from a woman in her forties or fifties with Graves' hyperthyroidism that later progressed to Graves' ophthalmopathy.

V and J are TRBV7-3 and TRBJ1-6; no firm D call. In germline, CDR1 is SGHTA, CDR2 FQGTGA. The CDR3 consists of 16 residues. V gave up 5 bases and J gave up 0 bases, with 11 bases separating them. In DNA form, the CDR3 reads TGTGCCAGCAGCAAGGACGGGAGCTCCTATAATTCACCCCTCCACTTT. Its translation is CASSKDGSSYNSPLHF.

V gene TRBV12-3 or TRBV12-4 combines with J gene TRBJ2-3, with 9 bases identical to TRBD2. The junction had 7 bases not matched to a gene; V was cut back by 3 bases and J by 9 bases. The CDR3 is made up of 14 amino acids. The CDR3 bases are TGTGCCAGCAGTTTTTCAGCGGGGGGTATGACGCAGTATTTT. It specifies CASSFSAGGMTQYF.

The chain is built from TRBV6-1 and TRBJ1-6; no reliable D call. V was clipped by 5 bases and J by 7 bases, with 12 bases between them. CDR3 length: 14 amino acids. Germline V gene sequence: CDR1 MNHNS, CDR2 SASEGT. This CDR3 is CASSSGDGNSPLHF. The CDR3 region has the DNA TGTGCCAGCAGTTCTGGAGACGGCAATTCACCCCTCCACTTT.

The chain uses TRBV2 and TRBJ1-5, with TRBD1 matching over 8 bases. The CDR3 totals 14 residues. J lost 2 bases, V lost 8 bases, and 5 bases had no gene match. Per the germline V gene, CDR1 is SNHLY and CDR2 is FYNNEI. The CDR3 region has the DNA TGTGCCAGCGGCGGACAGGGACGCAATCAGCCCCAGCATTTT. Translated, it gives CASGGQGRNQPQHF.

V usage is TRBV29-1 and J usage is TRBJ1-1, with 7 bases lining up with TRBD1. The junction had 9 bases not matched to a gene; V was cut back by 6 bases and J by 5 bases. Germline V gives CDR1 SQVTM, CDR2 ANQGSEA. The CDR3 is 13 amino acids. The CDR3 reads CSVRQTGETEAFF. CDR3 sequence (DNA): TGCAGCGTAAGGCAAACAGGGGAGACTGAAGCTTTCTTT.

CDR3 sequence: CASSQYSGGLSNTGELFF. The CDR3 bases are TGTGCCAGCAGCCAATATAGCGGGGGGCTCTCGAACACCGGGGAGCTGTTTTTT. The chain employs TRBV4-2 and TRBJ2-2; 10 bases map to TRBD2. CDR3 length: 18 residues. Germline values: CDR1 LGHNA, CDR2 YNFKEQ. V trimming: 2 bases; J trimming: 0 bases; junction bases outside the gene matches: 6.

At least ten counts were recorded for this clonotype. The gene calls are TRBV27 and TRBJ1-1; TRBD1 matches 12 bases. This CDR3 has 16 residues. Per the germline V gene, CDR1 is MNHEY and CDR2 is SMNVEV (reference sequence). The junction had 8 bases not matched to a gene; V was cut back by 5 bases and J by 4 bases. The CDR3 region is CASSLRGQGAVTEAFF. The CDR3 coding sequence is TGTGCCAGCAGTCTAAGGGGACAGGGGGCGGTCACTGAAGCTTTCTTT.

The V gene is TRBV5-1, the J gene TRBJ1-1, with D unclear. Germline V gives CDR1 SGHRS, CDR2 YFSETQ. V lost 0 bases, J lost 0 bases, and 12 bases lay in between. The CDR3 length is 16 residues. The CDR3 nucleotides read TGCGCCAGCAGCTTGGCCATGGAGGCGTTGAACACTGAAGCTTTCTTT. Residues: CASSLAMEALNTEAFF. The full variable domain, completed using reference TRBV5-1 and TRBJ1-1, is KAGVTQTPRYLIKTRGQQVTLSCSPISGHRSVSWYQQTPGQGLQFLFEYFSETQRNKGNFPGRFSGRQFSNSRSEMNVSTLELGDSALYLCASSLAMEALNTEAFFGQGTRLTVV.

The sample holds many counts of this clonotype. The chain combines TRBV2 with TRBJ1-2; 8 positions agree with TRBD1. This CDR3 region has 16 residues. With 6 bases clipped from V and 3 bases from J, the junction kept 12 bases outside the gene matches. Looked up from germline, CDR1 is SNHLY and CDR2 is FYNNEI. CDR3 sequence (DNA): TGTGCCAGCAGGAACCACCGGGACAGGCGAGACTATGGCTACACCTTC. Its translation: CASRNHRDRRDYGYTF.